This TCR beta chain comes out of a study of regulatory T cells in long-lasting Graves disease. Study information: Prior antithyroid drug treatment in newly diagnosed Graves' patients lasted under 3 months.

This clonotype was seen a few times. iRepertoire HTBI primers and Arm-PCR of CDR3 regions built TCR beta libraries. TCRdb redid the calling of the multiplex PCR reads with MiXCR, one entry per CDR3 protein. The sample yields about 560,000 distinct CDR3 sequences, around 15% seen once. Time point indicated: newly diagnosed GD, antithyroid drugs for less than 3 months. Generation of the TCR library employed RNA extracted from PBMCs. V dropped 7 bases and J dropped 2; count of bases not matched to a gene: 18. Germline V CDR1 and CDR2: MNHNS, SASEGT. The CDR3 covers 19 residues. The same sample was also studied in work on T cells in Graves' hyperthyroidism and ophthalmopathy.

Sequenced here: peripheral blood mononuclear cells (PBMCs), sampled at new diagnosis, from a patient treated with antithyroid drugs. The chain recombines TRBV6-1 with TRBJ2-1; 9 bases match TRBD2. The source of this sequence is a man aged 18 to 30 with Graves disease. CDR3 residues: CASMGVGGGRAKTYNEQFF. The CDR3 DNA reads TGTGCCAGCATGGGCGTGGGTGGCGGGAGGGCAAAGACCTACAATGAGCAGTTCTTC.